Below, 14 T cell receptor beta chains from the same sample are listed, as sequenced in a study of cytomegalovirus exposure and HLA in healthy donors. The study ran its PCR with 60 Vbeta and 13 Jbeta primers. Here immunoSEQ multiplex PCR was the method, and the copy in TCRdb shows in-frame clones only, minus some. The sample records about 130,000 clones, approximately 10% being singletons. Sequences were obtained from PBMCs. These receptors were obtained from a woman aged 40-49 years in good health and CMV-seropositive.

V is TRBV10-3 and J is TRBJ2-3, with TRBD2 matching over 10 bases. Germline-derived CDR1 and CDR2 are ENHRY and SYGVKD. V shed 6 bases and J 1 base; nucleotides not matched to a gene: 1. The CDR3 is 14 amino acids. The CDR3 region is CAIRTSGGTDTQYF. In DNA form, the CDR3 reads TGTGCCATCAGAACTAGCGGGGGCACAGATACGCAGTATTTT.

This clone was seen a handful of times. The chain employs TRBV4-1 and TRBJ2-3, with TRBD2 as a possible D gene (6 bases). Germline-derived CDR1 and CDR2 are MGHRA and YSYEKL. With 0 bases removed from V and 0 bases from J, the gap between germline ends came to 16 bases. The CDR3 totals 18 residues. Here the CDR3 DNA reads TGCGCCAGCAGCCAAGAAAGTCTGGTGGGGGGAAGCACAGATACGCAGTATTTT. Translated, it gives CASSQESLVGGSTDTQYF.

V usage is TRBV5-4 and J usage is TRBJ2-5, with a weak D call TRBD2 (7 bases). The V gene lost 2 bases and the J gene lost 2 bases, with 16 bases spanning the gap. The CDR3 has 16 residues. CDR1 and CDR2 (germline): SGHNT, YYREEE (reference sequence). This CDR3 reads CASSFKGGLWQETQYF. CDR3 nucleotide sequence: TGTGCCAGCAGCTTTAAGGGGGGGCTATGGCAAGAGACCCAGTACTTC. The entire variable domain, with the rest obtained from reference TRBV5-4 and TRBJ2-5, is as follows: ETGVTQSPTHLIKTRGQQVTLRCSSQSGHNTVSWYQQALGQGPQFIFQYYREEENGRGNFPPRFSGLQFPNYSSELNVNALELDDSALYLCASSFKGGLWQETQYFGPGTRLLVL.

The V call is TRBV5-6, the J call TRBJ1-1; D possibly corresponds to TRBD1 (5 bases). Per germline, CDR1 SGHDT and CDR2 YYEEEE. V was shortened by 1 base and J by 0 bases, with 19 bases between the two germline ends. This CDR3 contains 18 residues. The CDR3 DNA follows: TGTGCCAGCAGCTTGCTAGGGGTAGGCCTTAGCATGAACACTGAAGCTTTCTTT. It specifies CASSLLGVGLSMNTEAFF.

Ten or more counts support this clone. CDR3 DNA sequence: TGTGCCAGCAGCTTGACGGGACATCTCACAGATACGCAGTATTTT. Its translation: CASSLTGHLTDTQYF. This sequence joins TRBV5-5 and TRBJ2-3; D may be TRBD1 (6 bases). Trimming took off 1 base at V and 2 bases at J, with 11 bases between the two ends. The germline V gene encodes CDR1 SGHKS and CDR2 YYEKEE (reference sequence). The CDR3 is 15 amino acids.

This clone was seen a few times. The chain joins TRBV7-2 to TRBJ2-7, with D unclear. CDR3 size: 14 residues. The V and J ends lost 2 bases and 3 bases respectively, with 11 bases between them. From germline, CDR1 is SGHTA and CDR2 FQGNSA. As DNA, the CDR3 is TGTGCCAGCAGCTTAACCGGTCCGGTCTACGAGCAGTACTTC. Its translation is CASSLTGPVYEQYF.

In this sample, this clone turned up a few times. This chain links TRBV19 with TRBJ2-7, with TRBD1 as a possible D gene (6 bases). Germline CDR1 is LNHDA and CDR2 is SQIVND (reference sequence). The CDR3 sequence is 14 residues long. V shed 3 bases and J shed 6 bases, with 15 bases lying between them. CDR3 amino acids: CASSIETGETEQYF. In DNA form, the CDR3 reads TGTGCCAGTAGTATTGAGACAGGAGAGACCGAGCAGTACTTC.

This clone has more than one count but fewer than ten. The chain is built from TRBV6-5 and TRBJ1-1; tentatively, D is TRBD1 (5 bases). The CDR3 is made up of 13 amino acids. Germline lookup yields CDR1 MNHEY and CDR2 SVGAGI. Trimming removed 9 bases at V and 1 base at J, with 12 bases between. Here the CDR3 reads CARTRGWNTEAFF. CDR3 nucleotides: TGTGCCAGAACGCGGGGGTGGAACACTGAAGCTTTCTTT.

This clone was seen more than once but under ten times. This chain links TRBV29-1 with TRBJ2-5; a weak D match, TRBD1 (5 bases). This CDR3 has 12 residues. V was clipped by 4 bases and J by 3 bases, with 9 bases between them. Germline CDR1 reads SQVTM; CDR2 reads ANQGSEA. CDR3: CSVVGREETQYF. The CDR3 DNA reads as TGCAGCGTTGTGGGCAGGGAAGAGACCCAGTACTTC.

This clone was recorded a few times. V usage is TRBV5-1 and J usage is TRBJ2-5, with 16 positions matching TRBD2. V was pared by 4 bases and J by 5 bases, with 8 bases of the junction left unmatched. CDR1 is SGHRS and CDR2 is YFSETQ in the germline V gene. The CDR3 spans 17 residues. The CDR3 coding sequence is TGCGCCAGCAGCCCCGGGACTAGCGGGGGGGCCGACGAGACCCAGTACTTC. Protein product: CASSPGTSGGADETQYF.

The chain is built from TRBV29-1 and TRBJ2-7; 7 nucleotides match TRBD2. Trimming at V came to 6 bases and at J to 5 bases, leaving 10 bases not matched to a gene. CDR3 length: 13 residues. From germline, CDR1 is SQVTM and CDR2 ANQGSEA. The CDR3, as DNA: TGCAGCGTCTCGGGGAGGGTAGCAAACGAGCAGTACTTC. Its translation: CSVSGRVANEQYF.

The rearrangement joins TRBV11-2 to TRBJ1-2, with TRBD1 as a possible D gene (5 bases). This CDR3 is 15 amino acids long. Germline V gene sequence: CDR1 SGHAT, CDR2 FQNNGV. The germline V and J ends were trimmed by 3 bases and 6 bases, with 17 bases remaining between them. The CDR3 region is CASSLGSAGRDGYTF. In DNA form, the CDR3 reads TGTGCCAGCAGCTTGGGGTCGGCGGGGCGTGATGGCTACACCTTC.

The chain has TRBV7-6 and TRBJ1-2; 8 bases fit TRBD1. The CDR3 length is 14 residues. Losses at the gene ends were 5 bases for V and 8 bases for J; bases not matched to a gene: 10. Germline assignment: CDR1 SGHVS and CDR2 FNYEAQ. CDR3 region: CASSGGQDFGGYTF. DNA for the CDR3: TGTGCCAGCAGCGGGGGACAGGATTTCGGGGGCTACACCTTC.

The chain uses TRBV5-1 and TRBJ2-1; a possible D gene is TRBD1 (5 bases). CDR3 size: 18 residues. Germline V CDR1 and CDR2: SGHRS, YFSETQ. Trimming took 0 bases from V and 8 from J, leaving 24 bases between them. CDR3 loop: CASSLAVSGAMAADEQFF. Here the CDR3 DNA reads TGCGCCAGCAGCTTGGCCGTATCTGGGGCGATGGCGGCCGATGAGCAGTTCTTC.